The next 29 T cell receptor beta chains were all read from a single sample in a study of blood T cell repertoires in COVID-19. Measured with immunoSEQ multiplex PCR; TCRdb has only the in-frame clones, and not every one. The sample records 310,000 or so clones, 90% being singletons. The sequenced material came from PBMCs or T cells enriched from blood (not recorded which). Receptor source: a woman aged 18-35 years with acute COVID-19.

The V and J genes are TRBV5-1 and TRBJ1-2, with D possibly matching TRBD1 (6 bases). Germline V lookup: CDR1 SGHRS, CDR2 YFSETQ. Trimming stripped 2 bases from V and 3 bases from J, with 14 bases between. The CDR3 extends over 15 amino acids. CDR3 DNA sequence: TGCGCCAGCAGCTTTAGCAGGGGTGCGGACTATGGCTACACCTTC. Translation gives CASSFSRGADYGYTF.

The chain has TRBV4-1 and TRBJ1-3, with unresolved D. CDR1 and CDR2 from the germline V gene are MGHRA and YSYEKL. V was cut by 0 bases and J by 9 bases, with 12 bases left in between. There are 14 residues in the CDR3. The CDR3 DNA reads TGCGCCAGCAGCCAAGATTCCGACTTTTCCACCATATATTTT. It codes for CASSQDSDFSTIYF.

The genes are TRBV5-4 and TRBJ2-5, with D tentatively TRBD2 (5 bases). The CDR3 sequence is 15 residues long. Germline V CDR1 and CDR2: SGHNT, YYREEE (reference sequence). Trimming took off 5 bases at V and 2 bases at J, with 16 bases between the two ends. CDR3 loop: CASREGDLDQETQYF. The CDR3 coding sequence is TGTGCCAGCAGAGAGGGAGACCTAGATCAAGAGACCCAGTACTTC.

The rearrangement joins TRBV14 to TRBJ2-4; TRBD2 agrees at 11 bases. The germline CDR1 and CDR2 sequences are SGHDN and FVKESK. J lost 5 bases, V lost 1 base, and 4 bases had no gene match. The CDR3 sequence is 16 residues long. The DNA of the CDR3 is TGTGCCAGCAGCCAAGGACTAGCGGGGACGCAAAACATTCAGTACTTC. Amino acids: CASSQGLAGTQNIQYF. Full variable domain (rest looked up from reference TRBV14 and TRBJ2-4): EAGVTQFPSHSVIEKGQTVTLRCDPISGHDNLYWYRRVMGKEIKFLLHFVKESKQDESGMPNNRFLAERTGGTYSTLKVQPAELEDSGVYFCASSQGLAGTQNIQYFGAGTRLSVL.

The chain employs TRBV7-3 and TRBJ2-5; TRBD2 aligns across 8 bases. The germline CDR1 and CDR2 sequences are SGHTA and FQGTGA. The ends lost 2 bases at V and 0 bases at J; junction bases unmatched: 5. This CDR3 is built from 16 residues. CDR3 region: CASSLGASGYQETQYF. The CDR3 DNA sequence: TGTGCCAGCAGCTTAGGGGCTAGCGGGTACCAAGAGACCCAGTACTTC.

V usage is TRBV27 and J usage is TRBJ2-1; the match to TRBD2 covers 7 bases. Germline values: CDR1 MNHEY, CDR2 SMNVEV (reference sequence). The CDR3 length is 17 residues. V shed 4 bases and J 4 bases; nucleotides not matched to a gene: 13. The CDR3: CASSSSRLANLYNEQFF. CDR3 nucleotides: TGTGCCAGCAGTTCCAGTAGACTAGCCAACCTTTACAATGAGCAGTTCTTC.

The chain is built from TRBV18 and TRBJ2-1; 8 bases line up with TRBD1. This CDR3 is built from 16 residues. The ends lost 2 bases at V and 6 bases at J; junction bases unmatched: 9. Germline V gene data show CDR1 as KGHSH and CDR2 as LQKENI. For the CDR3, the DNA is TGTGCCAGCTCACCAAGCCCGGGACAGGTGGGCAATGAGCAGTTCTTC. Translation: CASSPSPGQVGNEQFF.

The chain is built from TRBV5-5 and TRBJ2-7; D might be TRBD1 (5 bases). Trimming removed 0 bases from V and 0 bases from J, with 10 bases in between. This CDR3 has 15 amino acids. Germline assignment: CDR1 SGHKS and CDR2 YYEKEE (reference sequence). The CDR3 region is CASSLVWGSSYEQYF. The CDR3 coding sequence is TGTGCCAGCAGCTTGGTCTGGGGCAGCTCCTACGAGCAGTACTTC.

The genes are TRBV5-1 and TRBJ2-7; TRBD2 agrees at 11 bases. This CDR3 spans 14 amino acids. Losses at the gene ends were 5 bases for V and 1 base for J; bases not matched to a gene: 2. Germline V gene lookup returns CDR1 SGHRS and CDR2 YFSETQ. This CDR3 is CASSGTSGSYEQYF. Written as DNA, the CDR3 is TGCGCCAGCAGTGGGACTAGCGGATCCTACGAGCAGTACTTC. Drawing the rest from reference TRBV5-1 and TRBJ2-7, the complete variable domain is KAGVTQTPRYLIKTRGQQVTLSCSPISGHRSVSWYQQTPGQGLQFLFEYFSETQRNKGNFPGRFSGRQFSNSRSEMNVSTLELGDSALYLCASSGTSGSYEQYFGPGTRLTVT.

V usage is TRBV30 and J usage is TRBJ2-5, with no clear D. Trimming pared 2 bases from V and 7 bases from J, leaving 11 bases between. The germline V gene has CDR1 GTSNPN and CDR2 SVGIG (reference sequence). This CDR3 comprises 12 residues. The CDR3 DNA reads TGTGCCTGGAGTAAGAGCCAGGCGACCCAGTACTTC. This codes for CAWSKSQATQYF.

The chain joins TRBV2 to TRBJ1-3, with D tentatively TRBD1 (6 bases). CDR3 length: 14 residues. The germline V gene encodes CDR1 SNHLY and CDR2 FYNNEI. Deletions cut 6 bases from V and 6 bases from J, with 15 bases between. CDR3 DNA: TGTGCCAGCAGCGCCGGGACAAACGCAAACACCATATATTTT. This codes for CASSAGTNANTIYF.

The V and J genes are TRBV4-2 and TRBJ1-1; 8 nucleotides match TRBD1. Germline assignment: CDR1 LGHNA and CDR2 YNFKEQ. CDR3 length: 15 residues. The V gene end was trimmed by 3 bases and the J gene end by 8 bases; junction bases not matched to a gene: 11. CDR3 amino acids: CASSHPDRELSEAFF. The CDR3 DNA is TGTGCCAGCAGCCATCCGGACAGGGAGCTTTCCGAAGCTTTCTTT.

This clone was recorded once. This chain joins TRBV4-1 and TRBJ2-4; no clear D gene. This CDR3 has 14 residues. CDR1 and CDR2 from the germline V gene are MGHRA and YSYEKL. V lost 1 base and J lost 4, with 8 bases in between. In nucleotides, the CDR3 is TGCGCCAGCAGCCAAGTTGACGGGAAAAACATTCAGTACTTC. It codes for CASSQVDGKNIQYF.

This chain connects TRBV5-6 to TRBJ2-5, with a tentative D call TRBD1 (6 bases). The CDR3 runs to 13 residues. V shed 3 bases and J shed 5 bases, with 11 bases lying between them. Germline V gene lookup returns CDR1 SGHDT and CDR2 YYEEEE. This chain's CDR3 is CASSSTGWETQYF. The CDR3 DNA is TGTGCCAGCAGCTCTACAGGGTGGGAGACCCAGTACTTC.

This sequence joins TRBV29-1 and TRBJ2-4; 12 nucleotides line up with TRBD2. Germline V lookup: CDR1 SQVTM, CDR2 ANQGSEA. CDR3 length: 18 residues. V gave up 0 bases and J gave up 0 bases; unmatched junction bases: 6. CDR3 sequence: CSVEDFLAGGIAKNIQYF. The CDR3 coding sequence is TGCAGCGTTGAAGATTTTCTAGCGGGAGGGATAGCCAAAAACATTCAGTACTTC.

The chain employs TRBV7-9 and TRBJ2-7; TRBD1 agrees at 9 bases. Germline V gene sequence: CDR1 SEHNR, CDR2 FQNEAQ (reference sequence). This CDR3 spans 15 amino acids. V was clipped by 5 bases and J by 4 bases; unmatched bases: 9. CDR3 in amino acids: CASSPRGGQGYEQYF. CDR3 in DNA: TGTGCCAGCAGCCCCAGAGGGGGACAGGGATACGAGCAGTACTTC.

The CDR3 DNA reads TGTGCCAGCAGCTTAGGGTTGATAGCGGGATCAAGGCAAGAGACCCAGTACTTC. This gives the protein CASSLGLIAGSRQETQYF. The V and J genes are TRBV7-2 and TRBJ2-5; 8 bases align to TRBD2. This CDR3 region has 18 residues. Germline CDR1 SGHTA, CDR2 FQGNSA. V lost 1 base and J lost 2; bases outside the gene matches: 12.

This chain joins TRBV19 and TRBJ2-1; 12 bases agree with TRBD2. Germline V lookup: CDR1 LNHDA, CDR2 SQIVND (reference sequence). The J segment lost 7 bases and the V segment lost 5 bases, leaving 6 bases of the junction unmatched. The CDR3 loop spans 15 amino acids. CDR3 region: CASSSTSGRWNEQFF. In DNA, the CDR3 is TGTGCCAGTAGTTCCACTAGCGGGAGGTGGAATGAGCAGTTCTTC.

This chain uses TRBV25-1 with TRBJ2-2; D not resolved. The CDR3 spans 16 residues. CDR1 MGHDK and CDR2 SYGVNS come from the germline V gene. V shed 1 base and J shed 1 base, with 10 bases lying between them. For the CDR3, the DNA is TGTGCCAGCAGTGAATTGTATCAGGAGAACACCGGGGAGCTGTTTTTT. This sequence encodes CASSELYQENTGELFF.

The chain links TRBV2 to TRBJ1-1; 8 nucleotides line up with TRBD1. The germline gives CDR1 SNHLY, CDR2 FYNNEI. Unmatched junction bases numbered 4, after V lost 6 bases and J lost 1 base. This CDR3 region has 14 residues. The CDR3 loop is CASRRGTGNTEAFF. The DNA of the CDR3 is TGTGCCAGCAGAAGGGGGACAGGGAACACTGAAGCTTTCTTT. The whole variable domain, remainder taken from reference TRBV2 and TRBJ1-1, is EPEVTQTPSHQVTQMGQEVILRCVPISNHLYFYWYRQILGQKVEFLVSFYNNEISEKSEIFDDQFSVERPDGSNFTLKIRSTKLEDSAMYFCASRRGTGNTEAFFGQGTRLTVV.

This chain connects TRBV27 to TRBJ2-1; 8 positions match TRBD2. V shed 5 bases and J 5 bases; nucleotides not matched to a gene: 8. The germline V gene has CDR1 MNHEY and CDR2 SMNVEV (reference sequence). This CDR3 is built from 15 residues. The CDR3 here is CASSPTGRVHNEQFF. For the CDR3, the DNA is TGTGCCAGCAGTCCTACCGGGAGGGTCCACAATGAGCAGTTCTTC.

The chain joins TRBV19 to TRBJ2-7, with 12 bases identical to TRBD2. The CDR3 spans 15 residues. Trimming took 5 bases from V and 0 from J; bases not matched to a gene: 2. Germline V gene data show CDR1 as LNHDA and CDR2 as SQIVND (reference sequence). The CDR3 sequence is CASSRTSGVSYEQYF. CDR3 bases: TGTGCCAGTAGTCGGACTAGCGGGGTCTCCTACGAGCAGTACTTC.

This rearrangement joins TRBV6-5 to TRBJ1-1, with a weak D call TRBD1 (6 bases). Germline values: CDR1 MNHEY, CDR2 SVGAGI. The CDR3 sequence is 15 residues long. V lost 6 bases, J lost 1 base, and 15 bases lay in between. In DNA form, the CDR3 reads TGTGCCAGCAGAGATACGACAGGACGGAACACTGAAGCTTTCTTT. Protein product: CASRDTTGRNTEAFF.

V is TRBV4-2 and J is TRBJ2-4; TRBD2 matches at 11 bases. Germline trimming cut 4 bases from V and 6 bases from J; bases unmatched to any gene: 2. This CDR3 comprises 14 residues. Germline CDR1 is LGHNA and CDR2 is YNFKEQ. The CDR3 DNA reads TGTGCCAGCAGCCGAGGGACTAGCGGAAACATTCAGTACTTC. This sequence encodes CASSRGTSGNIQYF.

This chain uses TRBV5-6 with TRBJ1-2, with TRBD1 identical over 11 bases. The V gene end was trimmed by 3 bases and the J gene end by 4 bases; junction bases not matched to a gene: 8. Germline V gene data show CDR1 as SGHDT and CDR2 as YYEEEE. This CDR3 has 16 residues. CDR3 sequence: CASSYPGTGGGYGYTF. The CDR3 bases are TGTGCCAGCAGCTATCCCGGGACAGGGGGTGGCTATGGCTACACCTTC.

The chain uses TRBV5-1 and TRBJ2-1, with TRBD1 identical over 7 bases. The germline V gene has CDR1 SGHRS and CDR2 YFSETQ. J was trimmed by 6 bases and V by 7 bases; bases with no gene match: 7. CDR3 length: 13 amino acids. The CDR3 DNA reads as TGCGCCAGCGTAAGACAGGGTGGCAATGAGCAGTTCTTC. This encodes CASVRQGGNEQFF.

The CDR3 nucleotides read TGCAGCGTTGAGGGGCAGGGTGGGGTCGACGAGCAGTACTTC. Its protein product is CSVEGQGGVDEQYF. The V call is TRBV29-1, the J call TRBJ2-7, with a tentative D call TRBD1 (5 bases). This CDR3 has 14 residues. The germline CDR1 and CDR2 sequences are SQVTM and ANQGSEA. V was shortened by 3 bases and J by 5 bases, with 17 bases between the two germline ends.

The V call is TRBV30, the J call TRBJ2-3; D is possibly TRBD2 (6 bases). CDR3 length equals 13 residues. The V end was cut by 7 bases, the J end by 0 bases, with 11 bases between. Germline V CDR1 and CDR2: GTSNPN, SVGIG (reference sequence). The CDR3 bases are TGTGCCTACCACCGGGGGAGCACAGATACGCAGTATTTT. Protein: CAYHRGSTDTQYF.

This clone was seen a handful of times. The chain uses TRBV15 and TRBJ2-3, with D possibly TRBD2 on 5 matching bases. CDR3 length: 16 amino acids. Germline loops: CDR1 LNHNV, CDR2 YYDKDF (reference sequence). V was clipped by 5 bases and J by 1 base, with 16 bases between them. The CDR3 protein is CATSEASSPRTDTQYF. Here the CDR3 DNA reads TGTGCCACCAGCGAAGCTAGCTCCCCTCGCACAGATACGCAGTATTTT.